This T cell receptor (beta chain) was documented in a study of long-term antiretroviral therapy in people with HIV. Trimming pared 5 bases from V and 2 bases from J, leaving 12 bases between. The CDR3 sequence is 14 residues long. Germline CDR1 reads MNHNS; CDR2 reads SASEGT. With survey level as its setting, the immunoSEQ assay was v3.0. Sequencing targeted about 40,000-55,000 T-cell genomes per sample. TCRdb's copy holds only in-frame clones and misses some; the assay was immunoSEQ multiplex PCR. The sample includes tens of thousands of clones, 85% seen only once; the top ten take roughly 4.8%. The origin of this receptor is a woman aged 25 to 39 with HIV. The sample consisted of unsorted PBMCs, taken roughly 2.9 years before starting antiretroviral therapy. The chain uses TRBV6-1 and TRBJ1-1, with D perhaps TRBD1 (5 bases). The CDR3 protein is CASSSPGGNTEAFF. The CDR3 nucleotides are TGTGCCAGCAGTAGCCCCGGGGGTAACACTGAAGCTTTCTTT.